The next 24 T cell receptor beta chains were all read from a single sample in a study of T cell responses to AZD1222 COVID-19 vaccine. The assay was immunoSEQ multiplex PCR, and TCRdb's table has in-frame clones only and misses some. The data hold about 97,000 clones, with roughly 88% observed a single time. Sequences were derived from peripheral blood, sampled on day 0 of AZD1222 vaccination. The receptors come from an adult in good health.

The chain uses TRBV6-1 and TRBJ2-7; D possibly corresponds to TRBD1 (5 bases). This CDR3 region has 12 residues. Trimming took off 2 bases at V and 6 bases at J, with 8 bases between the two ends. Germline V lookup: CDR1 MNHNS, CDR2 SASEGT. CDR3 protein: CASSEPGREQYF. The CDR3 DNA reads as TGTGCCAGCAGTGAACCAGGGCGCGAGCAGTACTTC.

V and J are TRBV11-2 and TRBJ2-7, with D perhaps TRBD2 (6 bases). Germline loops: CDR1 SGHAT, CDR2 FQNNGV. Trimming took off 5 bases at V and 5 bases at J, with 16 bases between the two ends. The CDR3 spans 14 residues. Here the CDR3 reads CASSKRGSGDEQYF. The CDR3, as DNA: TGTGCCAGCAGCAAAAGAGGCTCGGGGGACGAGCAGTACTTC.

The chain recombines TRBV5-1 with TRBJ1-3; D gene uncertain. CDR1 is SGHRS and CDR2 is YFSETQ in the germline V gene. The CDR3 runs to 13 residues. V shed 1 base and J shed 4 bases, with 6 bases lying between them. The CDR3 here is CASSLNPGNTIYF. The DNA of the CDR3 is TGCGCCAGCAGCTTGAACCCCGGAAACACCATATATTTT.

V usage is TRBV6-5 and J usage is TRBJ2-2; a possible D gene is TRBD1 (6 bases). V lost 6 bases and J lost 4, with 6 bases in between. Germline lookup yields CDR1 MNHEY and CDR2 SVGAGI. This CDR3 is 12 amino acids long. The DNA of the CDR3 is TGTGCCAGCAGAGGGGGCACCGGGGAGCTGTTTTTT. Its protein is CASRGGTGELFF.

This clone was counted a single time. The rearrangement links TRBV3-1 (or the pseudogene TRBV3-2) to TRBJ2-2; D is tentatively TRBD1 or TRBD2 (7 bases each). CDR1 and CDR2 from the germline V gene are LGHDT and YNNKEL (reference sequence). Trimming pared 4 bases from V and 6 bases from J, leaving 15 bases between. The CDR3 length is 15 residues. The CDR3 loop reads CASSLRQGGAGELFF. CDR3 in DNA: TGTGCCAGCAGCCTCCGACAGGGAGGGGCCGGGGAGCTGTTTTTT.

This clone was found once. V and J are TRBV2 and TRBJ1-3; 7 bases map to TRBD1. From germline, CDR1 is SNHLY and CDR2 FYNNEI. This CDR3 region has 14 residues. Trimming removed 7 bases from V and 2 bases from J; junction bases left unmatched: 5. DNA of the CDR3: TGTGCCAGCAAAGACAGGGAGGCTGGAAACACCATATATTTT. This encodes CASKDREAGNTIYF.

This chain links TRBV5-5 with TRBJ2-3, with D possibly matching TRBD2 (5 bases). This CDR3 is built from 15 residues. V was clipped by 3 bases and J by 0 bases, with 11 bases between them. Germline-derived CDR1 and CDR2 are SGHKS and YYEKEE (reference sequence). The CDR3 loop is CASSSGFTSTDTQYF. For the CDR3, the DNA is TGTGCCAGCAGCTCGGGATTCACTAGCACAGATACGCAGTATTTT.

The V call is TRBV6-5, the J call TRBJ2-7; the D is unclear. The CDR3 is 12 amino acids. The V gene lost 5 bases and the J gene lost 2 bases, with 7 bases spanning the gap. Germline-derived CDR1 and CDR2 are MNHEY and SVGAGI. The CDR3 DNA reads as TGTGCCAGCAGTCCAGACACCTACGAGCAGTACTTC. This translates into CASSPDTYEQYF.

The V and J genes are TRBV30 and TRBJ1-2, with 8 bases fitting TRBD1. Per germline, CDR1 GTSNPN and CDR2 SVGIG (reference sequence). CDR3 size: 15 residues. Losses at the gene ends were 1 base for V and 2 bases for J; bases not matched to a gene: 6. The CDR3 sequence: CAWSAVTGANYGYTF. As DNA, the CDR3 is TGTGCCTGGAGTGCAGTGACAGGGGCGAACTATGGCTACACCTTC.

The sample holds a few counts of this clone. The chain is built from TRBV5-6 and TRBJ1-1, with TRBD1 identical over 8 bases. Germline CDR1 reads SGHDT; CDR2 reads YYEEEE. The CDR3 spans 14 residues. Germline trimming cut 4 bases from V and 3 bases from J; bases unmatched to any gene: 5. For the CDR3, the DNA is TGTGCCAGCAGCCTGGACAGGGAATACACTGAAGCTTTCTTT. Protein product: CASSLDREYTEAFF.

CDR3 in DNA: TGTGCCTGGAGGAGGCGGACATCAGTTTACAATGAGCAGTTCTTC. Translation gives CAWRRRTSVYNEQFF. The rearrangement links TRBV30 to TRBJ2-1, with D perhaps matching TRBD1 (5 bases). V shed 3 bases and J shed 4 bases, with 16 bases lying between them. This CDR3 has 15 residues. Germline V gene data show CDR1 as GTSNPN and CDR2 as SVGIG (reference sequence).

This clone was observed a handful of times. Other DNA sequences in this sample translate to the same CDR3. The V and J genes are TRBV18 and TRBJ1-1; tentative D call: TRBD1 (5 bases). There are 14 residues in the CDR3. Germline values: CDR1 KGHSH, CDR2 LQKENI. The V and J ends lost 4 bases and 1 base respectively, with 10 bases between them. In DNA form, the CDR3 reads TGTGCCAGCTCACGGGACCGAAAGAACACTGAAGCTTTCTTT. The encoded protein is CASSRDRKNTEAFF.

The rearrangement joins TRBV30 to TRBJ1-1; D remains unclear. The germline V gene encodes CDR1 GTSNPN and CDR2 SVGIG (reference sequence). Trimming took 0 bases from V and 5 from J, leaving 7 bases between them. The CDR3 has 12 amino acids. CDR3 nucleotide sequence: TGTGCCTGGAGTGTGGTCGGAACTGAAGCTTTCTTT. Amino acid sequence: CAWSVVGTEAFF.

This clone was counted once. CDR3 in amino acids: CASSESGAGETQYF. CDR3 bases: TGCGCCAGCAGTGAGTCGGGGGCGGGGGAGACCCAGTACTTC. V gene TRBV10-2 combines with J gene TRBJ2-5; D may be TRBD1 or TRBD2 (6 bases each). The germline gives CDR1 WSHSY, CDR2 SAAADI. Between the trimmed V and J ends, which lost 0 bases and 5 bases, there was a span of 10 bases. The CDR3 is 14 amino acids.

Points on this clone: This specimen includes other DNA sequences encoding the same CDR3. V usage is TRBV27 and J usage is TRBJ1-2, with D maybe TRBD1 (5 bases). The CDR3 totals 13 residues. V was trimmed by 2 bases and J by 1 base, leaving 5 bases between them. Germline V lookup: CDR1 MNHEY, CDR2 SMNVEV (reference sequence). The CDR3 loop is CASSLRGNYGYTF. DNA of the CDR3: TGTGCCAGCAGTTTAAGGGGTAACTATGGCTACACCTTC.

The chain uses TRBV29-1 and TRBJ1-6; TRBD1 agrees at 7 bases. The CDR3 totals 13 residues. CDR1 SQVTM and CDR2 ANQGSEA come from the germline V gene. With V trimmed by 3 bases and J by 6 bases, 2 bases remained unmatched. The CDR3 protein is CSVEYRGNSPLHF. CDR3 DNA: TGCAGCGTTGAGTACAGGGGTAATTCACCCCTCCACTTT. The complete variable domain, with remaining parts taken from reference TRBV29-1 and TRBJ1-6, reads SAVISQKPSRDICQRGTSLTIQCQVDSQVTMMFWYRQQPGQSLTLIATANQGSEATYESGFVIDKFPISRPNLTFSTLTVSNMSPEDSSIYLCSVEYRGNSPLHFGNGTRLTVT.

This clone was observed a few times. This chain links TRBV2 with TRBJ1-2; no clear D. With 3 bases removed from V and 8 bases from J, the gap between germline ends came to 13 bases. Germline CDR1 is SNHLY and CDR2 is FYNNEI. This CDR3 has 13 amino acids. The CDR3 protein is CASSEVQDRGYTF. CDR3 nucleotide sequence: TGTGCCAGCAGTGAGGTCCAGGATCGGGGCTACACCTTC.

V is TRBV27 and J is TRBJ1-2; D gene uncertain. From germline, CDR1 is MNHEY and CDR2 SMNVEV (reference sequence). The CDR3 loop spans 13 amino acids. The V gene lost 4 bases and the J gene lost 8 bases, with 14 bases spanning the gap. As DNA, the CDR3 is TGTGCCAGCAGTTCAACCCCCACGGGAGGCTACACCTTC. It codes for CASSSTPTGGYTF.

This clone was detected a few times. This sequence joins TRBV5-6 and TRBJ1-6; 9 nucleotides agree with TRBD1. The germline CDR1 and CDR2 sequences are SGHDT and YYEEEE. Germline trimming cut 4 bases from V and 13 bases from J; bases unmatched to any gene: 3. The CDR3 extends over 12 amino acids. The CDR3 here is CASSQQGAPLHF. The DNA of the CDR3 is TGTGCCAGCAGCCAACAGGGGGCTCCCCTCCACTTT.

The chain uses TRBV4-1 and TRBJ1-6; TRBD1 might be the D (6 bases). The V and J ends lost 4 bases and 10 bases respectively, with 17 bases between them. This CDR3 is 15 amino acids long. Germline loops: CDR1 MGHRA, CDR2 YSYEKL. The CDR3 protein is CASSRGTSEDSPLHF. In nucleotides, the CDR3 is TGCGCCAGCAGCCGCGGGACATCTGAAGACTCACCCCTCCACTTT.

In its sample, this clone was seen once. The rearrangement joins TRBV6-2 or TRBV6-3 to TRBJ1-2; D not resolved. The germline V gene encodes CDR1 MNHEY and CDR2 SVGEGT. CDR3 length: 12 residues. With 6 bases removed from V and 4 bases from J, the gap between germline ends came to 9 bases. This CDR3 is CASSAAGYGYTF. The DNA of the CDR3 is TGTGCCAGCAGCGCGGCGGGCTATGGCTACACCTTC.

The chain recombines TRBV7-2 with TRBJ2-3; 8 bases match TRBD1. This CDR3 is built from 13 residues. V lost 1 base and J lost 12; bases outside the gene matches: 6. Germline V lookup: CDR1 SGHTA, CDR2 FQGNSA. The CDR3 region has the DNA TGTGCCAGCAGCTTAGAGGCGACAGGGGCCCAGTATTTT. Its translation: CASSLEATGAQYF.

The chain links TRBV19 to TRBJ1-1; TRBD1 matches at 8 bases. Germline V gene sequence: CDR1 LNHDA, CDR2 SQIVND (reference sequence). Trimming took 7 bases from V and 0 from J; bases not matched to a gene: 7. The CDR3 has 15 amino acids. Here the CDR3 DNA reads TGTGCCAGTAAGTATGACAGGGGACTGAACACTGAAGCTTTCTTT. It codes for CASKYDRGLNTEAFF.

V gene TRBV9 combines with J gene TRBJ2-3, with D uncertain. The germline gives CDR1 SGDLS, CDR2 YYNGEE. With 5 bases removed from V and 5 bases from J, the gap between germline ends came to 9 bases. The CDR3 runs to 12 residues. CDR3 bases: TGTGCCAGCAGGGGCTCGGGAGATACGCAGTATTTT. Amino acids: CASRGSGDTQYF.